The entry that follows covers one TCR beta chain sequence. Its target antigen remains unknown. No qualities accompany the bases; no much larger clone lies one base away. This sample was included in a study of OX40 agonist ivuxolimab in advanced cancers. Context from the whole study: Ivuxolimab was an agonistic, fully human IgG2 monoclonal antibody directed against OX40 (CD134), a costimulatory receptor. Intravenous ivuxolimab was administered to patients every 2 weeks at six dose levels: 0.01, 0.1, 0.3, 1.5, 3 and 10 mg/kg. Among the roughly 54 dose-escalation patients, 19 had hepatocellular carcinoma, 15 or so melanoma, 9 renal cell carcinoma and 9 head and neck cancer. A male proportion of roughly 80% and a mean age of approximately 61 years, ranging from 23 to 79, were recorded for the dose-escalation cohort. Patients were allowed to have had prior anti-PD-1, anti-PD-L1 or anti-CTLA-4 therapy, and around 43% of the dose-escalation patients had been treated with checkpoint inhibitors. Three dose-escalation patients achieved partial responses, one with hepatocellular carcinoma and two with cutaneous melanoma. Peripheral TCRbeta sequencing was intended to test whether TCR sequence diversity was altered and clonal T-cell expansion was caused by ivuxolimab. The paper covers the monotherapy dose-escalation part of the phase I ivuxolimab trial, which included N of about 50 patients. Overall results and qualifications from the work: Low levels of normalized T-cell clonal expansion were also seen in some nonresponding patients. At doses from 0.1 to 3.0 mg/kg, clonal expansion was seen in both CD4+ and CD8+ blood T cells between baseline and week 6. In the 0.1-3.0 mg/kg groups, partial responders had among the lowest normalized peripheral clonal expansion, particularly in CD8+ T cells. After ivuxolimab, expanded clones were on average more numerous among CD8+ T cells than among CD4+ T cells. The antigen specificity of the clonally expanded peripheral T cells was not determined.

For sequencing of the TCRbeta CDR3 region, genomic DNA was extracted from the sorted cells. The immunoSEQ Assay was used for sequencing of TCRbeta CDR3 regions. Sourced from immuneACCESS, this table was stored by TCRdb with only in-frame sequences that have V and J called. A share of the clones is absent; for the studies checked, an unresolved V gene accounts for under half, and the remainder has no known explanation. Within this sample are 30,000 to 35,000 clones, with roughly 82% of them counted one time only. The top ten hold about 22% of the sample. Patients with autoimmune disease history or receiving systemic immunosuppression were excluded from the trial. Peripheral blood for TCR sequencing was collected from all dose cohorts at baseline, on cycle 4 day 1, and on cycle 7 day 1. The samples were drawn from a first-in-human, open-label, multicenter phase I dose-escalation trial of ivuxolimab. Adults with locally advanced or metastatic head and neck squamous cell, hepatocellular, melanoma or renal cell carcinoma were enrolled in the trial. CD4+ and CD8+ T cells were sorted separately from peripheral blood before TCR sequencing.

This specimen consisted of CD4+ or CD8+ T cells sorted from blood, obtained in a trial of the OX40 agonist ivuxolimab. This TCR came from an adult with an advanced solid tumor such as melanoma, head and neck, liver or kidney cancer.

The CDR3 reads as follows: CASSDGTAFNYGYTF. The nucleotides are TGTGCCAGCAGCGACGGGACAGCATTTAACTATGGCTACACCTTC. The V and J segments used are TRBV7-9 and TRBJ1-2; TRBD1 agrees with 7 junctional bases. Including cysteine and phenylalanine, the CDR3 has 15 amino acids. Kept here is only the CDR3 DNA, which spans 45 bases and is read in frame from base 1. The CDR1 and CDR2 encoded by the germline V gene (reference sequence) are SEHNR and FQNEAQ. Trimming removed 5 bases from V and 1 base from J; the gene matches leave 7 bases unexplained.